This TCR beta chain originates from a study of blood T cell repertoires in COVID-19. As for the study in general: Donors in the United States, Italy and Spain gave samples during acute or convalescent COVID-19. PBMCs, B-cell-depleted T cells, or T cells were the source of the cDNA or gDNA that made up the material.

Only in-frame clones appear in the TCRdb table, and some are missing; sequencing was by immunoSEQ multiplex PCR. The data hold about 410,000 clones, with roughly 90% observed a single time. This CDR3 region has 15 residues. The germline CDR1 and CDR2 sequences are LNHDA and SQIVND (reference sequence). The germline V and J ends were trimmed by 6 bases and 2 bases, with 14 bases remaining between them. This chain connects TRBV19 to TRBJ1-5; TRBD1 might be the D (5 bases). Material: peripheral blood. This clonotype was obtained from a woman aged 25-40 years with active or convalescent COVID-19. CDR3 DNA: TGTGCCAGTAGCGGGACCCCGGGAGGCAATCAGCCCCAGCATTTT. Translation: CASSGTPGGNQPQHF. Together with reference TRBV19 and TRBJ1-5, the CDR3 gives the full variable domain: DGGITQSPKYLFRKEGQNVTLSCEQNLNHDAMYWYRQDPGQGLRLIYYSQIVNDFQKGDIAEGYSVSREKKESFPLTVTSAQKNPTAFYLCASSGTPGGNQPQHFGDGTRLSIL.